This is a list of T cell receptor beta chains from one sample in a study of technical replicates of blood from a handful of donors. Clones were read by immunoSEQ multiplex PCR, and TCRdb kept only the in-frame ones, dropping some. The top ten clones hold almost 0.3% of a sample with about 75,000 clones, about 97% of them seen once. Sequences were obtained from T cells isolated from PBMCs. The receptors shown here come from a human donor in good health. Both conserved end residues are part of each CDR3. D genes are given only for firm matches. Clone size appears in some rows only: once, few, many, or a class for an expanded clone.

abundance,v_gene,j_gene,d_gene,CDR3aa,CDR3nt
-,TRBV7-2,TRBJ1-5,-,CASSLVAGRSNQPQHF,TGTGCCAGCAGCTTAGTAGCAGGGAGGAGCAATCAGCCCCAGCATTTT
-,TRBV21-1,TRBJ2-5,-,CASSKAHETGGHKTQYF,TGTGCCAGCAGCAAAGCGCACGAGACAGGGGGTCATAAGACCCAGTACTTC
-,TRBV27,TRBJ2-2,-,CASSLFGAGELFF,TGTGCCAGCAGTTTATTCGGGGCCGGGGAGCTGTTTTTT
-,TRBV6-1,TRBJ1-4,-,CASTGLVEKLFF,TGTGCCTCCACGGGACTTGTCGAAAAACTGTTTTTT
-,TRBV6-1,TRBJ1-5,-,CASSEAGDGQPQHF,TGTGCCAGCAGTGAAGCAGGGGATGGACAGCCCCAGCATTTT
-,TRBV27,TRBJ1-2,-,CASSFSGGGHYGYTF,TGTGCCAGCAGTTTCAGCGGCGGAGGCCACTATGGCTACACCTTC
-,TRBV6-5,TRBJ2-3,TRBD2,CASSLAGFTDTQYF,TGTGCCAGCAGCCTAGCGGGATTCACAGATACGCAGTATTTT
-,TRBV4-2,TRBJ2-7,-,CASSQEEAYWDEQYF,TGTGCCAGCAGCCAAGAGGAGGCCTATTGGGACGAGCAGTACTTC
-,TRBV11-2,TRBJ1-2,-,CASSNRAYGYTF,TGTGCCAGCAGCAACAGGGCCTATGGCTACACCTTC
-,TRBV29-1,TRBJ2-1,TRBD2,CSAGPGLNNEQFF,TGCAGCGCCGGGCCGGGACTAAACAATGAGCAGTTCTTC
once,TRBV15,TRBJ1-4,-,CATSKNRAGEKLFF,TGTGCCACCAGCAAGAACAGGGCCGGGGAAAAACTGTTTTTT
-,TRBV7-2,TRBJ2-5,-,CASSLEFSGGETQYF,TGTGCCAGCAGCTTAGAGTTCTCAGGAGGGGAGACCCAGTACTTC
-,TRBV5-6,TRBJ2-2,TRBD1,CASSLISGQGYTGELFF,TGTGCCAGCAGCTTAATTTCGGGACAGGGTTACACCGGGGAGCTGTTTTTT
once,TRBV11-3,TRBJ2-3,-,CASSLRLEADTQYF,TGTGCCAGCAGCTTACGACTAGAAGCAGATACGCAGTATTTT
-,TRBV13,TRBJ1-1,-,CASIIQGFGTEAFF,TGTGCCAGCATCATCCAGGGGTTCGGCACTGAAGCTTTCTTT
-,TRBV11-3,TRBJ2-1,TRBD2,CASSFWREGHNEQFF,TGTGCCAGCAGCTTCTGGCGGGAGGGCCACAATGAGCAGTTCTTC
-,TRBV2,TRBJ1-3,-,CASRDTGSGNTIYF,TGTGCCAGCAGAGACACAGGCTCTGGAAACACCATATATTTT